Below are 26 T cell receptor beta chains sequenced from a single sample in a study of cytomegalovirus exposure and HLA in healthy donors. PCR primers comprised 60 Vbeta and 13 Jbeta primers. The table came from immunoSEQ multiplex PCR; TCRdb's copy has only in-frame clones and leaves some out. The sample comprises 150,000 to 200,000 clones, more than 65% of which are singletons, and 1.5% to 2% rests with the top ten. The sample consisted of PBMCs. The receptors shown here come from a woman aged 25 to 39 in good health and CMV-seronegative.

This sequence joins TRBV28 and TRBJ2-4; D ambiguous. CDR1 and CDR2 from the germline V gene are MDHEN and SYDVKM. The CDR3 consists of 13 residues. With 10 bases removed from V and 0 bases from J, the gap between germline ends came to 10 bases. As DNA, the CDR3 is TGTGCCACTACCGATTTAGCCAAAAACATTCAGTACTTC. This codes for CATTDLAKNIQYF.

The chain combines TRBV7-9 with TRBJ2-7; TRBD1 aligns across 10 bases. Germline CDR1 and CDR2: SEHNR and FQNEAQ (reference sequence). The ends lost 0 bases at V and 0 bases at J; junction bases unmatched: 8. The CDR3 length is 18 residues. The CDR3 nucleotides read TGTGCCAGCAGCTTAGCAACGGGACAGGGGCCTTCCTCCTACGAGCAGTACTTC. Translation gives CASSLATGQGPSSYEQYF.

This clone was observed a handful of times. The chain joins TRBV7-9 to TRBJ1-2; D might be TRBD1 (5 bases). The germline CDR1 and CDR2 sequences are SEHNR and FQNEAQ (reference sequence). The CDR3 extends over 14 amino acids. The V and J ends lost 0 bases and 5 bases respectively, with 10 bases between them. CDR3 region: CASSLAGEGYGYTF. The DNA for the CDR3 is TGTGCCAGCAGCTTAGCAGGGGAAGGATATGGCTACACCTTC.

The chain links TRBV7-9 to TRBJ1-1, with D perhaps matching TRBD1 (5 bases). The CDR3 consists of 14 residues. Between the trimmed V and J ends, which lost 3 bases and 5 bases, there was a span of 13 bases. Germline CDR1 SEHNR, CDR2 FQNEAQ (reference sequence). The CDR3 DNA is TGTGCCAGCAGCTTGGAGGGGTCGTCGACTGAAGCTTTCTTT. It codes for CASSLEGSSTEAFF.

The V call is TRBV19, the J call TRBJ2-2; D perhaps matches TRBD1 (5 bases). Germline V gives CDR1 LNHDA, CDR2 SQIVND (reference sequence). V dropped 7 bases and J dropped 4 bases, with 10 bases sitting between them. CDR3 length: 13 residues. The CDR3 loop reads CASNDRFTGELFF. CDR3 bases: TGTGCCAGTAATGACAGATTCACCGGGGAGCTGTTTTTT.

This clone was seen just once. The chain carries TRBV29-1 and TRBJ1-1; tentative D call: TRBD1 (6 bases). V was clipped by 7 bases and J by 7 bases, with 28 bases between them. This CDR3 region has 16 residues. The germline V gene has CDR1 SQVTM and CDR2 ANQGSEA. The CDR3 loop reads CSAEGGLLKGVGEAFF. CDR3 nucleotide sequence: TGCAGCGCGGAGGGGGGGCTACTAAAGGGAGTCGGTGAAGCTTTCTTT.

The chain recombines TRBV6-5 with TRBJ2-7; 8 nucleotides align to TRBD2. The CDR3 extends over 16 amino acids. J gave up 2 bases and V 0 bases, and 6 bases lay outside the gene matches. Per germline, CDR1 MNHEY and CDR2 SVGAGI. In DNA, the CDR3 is TGTGCCAGCAGTTACTCCCTCCGTAGCGGGACCTACGAGCAGTACTTC. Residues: CASSYSLRSGTYEQYF.

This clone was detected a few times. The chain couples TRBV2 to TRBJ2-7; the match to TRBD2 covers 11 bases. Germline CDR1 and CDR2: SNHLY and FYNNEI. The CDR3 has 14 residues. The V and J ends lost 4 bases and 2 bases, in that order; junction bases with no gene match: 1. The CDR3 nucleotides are TGTGCCAGCAGTGGACTAGCGGGGACCTACGAGCAGTACTTC. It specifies CASSGLAGTYEQYF. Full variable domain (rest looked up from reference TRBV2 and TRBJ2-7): EPEVTQTPSHQVTQMGQEVILRCVPISNHLYFYWYRQILGQKVEFLVSFYNNEISEKSEIFDDQFSVERPDGSNFTLKIRSTKLEDSAMYFCASSGLAGTYEQYFGPGTRLTVT.

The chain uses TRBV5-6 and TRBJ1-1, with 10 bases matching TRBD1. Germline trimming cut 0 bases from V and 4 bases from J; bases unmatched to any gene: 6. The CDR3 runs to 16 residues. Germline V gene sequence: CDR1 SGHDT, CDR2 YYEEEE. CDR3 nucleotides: TGTGCCAGCAGCTTGGAGACAGGGGGCTGGAGCACTGAAGCTTTCTTT. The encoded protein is CASSLETGGWSTEAFF. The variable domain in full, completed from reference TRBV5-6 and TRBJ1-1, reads DAGVTQSPTHLIKTRGQQVTLRCSPKSGHDTVSWYQQALGQGPQFIFQYYEEEERQRGNFPDRFSGHQFPNYSSELNVNALLLGDSALYLCASSLETGGWSTEAFFGQGTRLTVV.

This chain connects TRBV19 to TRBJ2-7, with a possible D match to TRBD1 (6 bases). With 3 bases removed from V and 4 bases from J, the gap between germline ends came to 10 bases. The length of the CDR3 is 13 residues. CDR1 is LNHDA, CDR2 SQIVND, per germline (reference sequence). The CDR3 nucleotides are TGTGCCAGTAGTATCGGGACAACGTACGAGCAGTACTTC. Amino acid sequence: CASSIGTTYEQYF. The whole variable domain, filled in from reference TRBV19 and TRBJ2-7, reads DGGITQSPKYLFRKEGQNVTLSCEQNLNHDAMYWYRQDPGQGLRLIYYSQIVNDFQKGDIAEGYSVSREKKESFPLTVTSAQKNPTAFYLCASSIGTTYEQYFGPGTRLTVT.

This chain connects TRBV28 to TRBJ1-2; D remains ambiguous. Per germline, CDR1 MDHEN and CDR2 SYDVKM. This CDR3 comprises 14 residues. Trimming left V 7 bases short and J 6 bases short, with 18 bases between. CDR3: CASTVSSSRDGYTF. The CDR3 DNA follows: TGTGCCAGCACCGTATCAAGTTCTCGGGATGGCTACACCTTC.

The CDR3 DNA reads TGTGCCAGCACCCTGGGACAGGGGGTATCCGAGCAGTACTTC. It codes for CASTLGQGVSEQYF. The chain has TRBV11-1 and TRBJ2-7; the match to TRBD1 covers 11 bases. Looked up from germline, CDR1 is SGHAT and CDR2 is FQDESV (reference sequence). The CDR3 has 14 residues. J lost 6 bases, V lost 7 bases, and 8 bases had no gene match. Full variable domain (remainder filled in from reference TRBV11-1 and TRBJ2-7): EAEVAQSPRYKITEKSQAVAFWCDPISGHATLYWYRQILGQGPELLVQFQDESVVDDSQLPKDRFSAERLKGVDSTLKIQPAELGDSAMYLCASTLGQGVSEQYFGPGTRLTVT.

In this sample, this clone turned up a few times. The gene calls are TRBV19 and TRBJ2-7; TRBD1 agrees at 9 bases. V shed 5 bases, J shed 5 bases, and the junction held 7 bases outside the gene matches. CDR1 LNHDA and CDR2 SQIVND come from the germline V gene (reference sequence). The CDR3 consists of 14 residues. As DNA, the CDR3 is TGTGCCAGTAGTGGGACAGGGTCGGTAAACGAGCAGTACTTC. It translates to CASSGTGSVNEQYF. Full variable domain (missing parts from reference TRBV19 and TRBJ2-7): DGGITQSPKYLFRKEGQNVTLSCEQNLNHDAMYWYRQDPGQGLRLIYYSQIVNDFQKGDIAEGYSVSREKKESFPLTVTSAQKNPTAFYLCASSGTGSVNEQYFGPGTRLTVT.

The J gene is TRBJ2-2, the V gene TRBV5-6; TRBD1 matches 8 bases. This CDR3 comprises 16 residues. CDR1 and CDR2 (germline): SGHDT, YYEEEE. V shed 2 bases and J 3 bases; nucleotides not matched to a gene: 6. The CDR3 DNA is TGTGCCAGCAGCTTCTGGACAGGGACGGACACCGGGGAGCTGTTTTTT. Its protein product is CASSFWTGTDTGELFF.

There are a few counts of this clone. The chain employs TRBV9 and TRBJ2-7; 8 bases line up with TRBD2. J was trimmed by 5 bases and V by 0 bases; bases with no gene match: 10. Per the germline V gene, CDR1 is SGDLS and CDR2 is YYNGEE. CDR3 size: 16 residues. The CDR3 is CASSVGGSGEVDEQYF. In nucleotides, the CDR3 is TGTGCCAGCAGCGTAGGAGGTAGCGGGGAGGTGGACGAGCAGTACTTC.

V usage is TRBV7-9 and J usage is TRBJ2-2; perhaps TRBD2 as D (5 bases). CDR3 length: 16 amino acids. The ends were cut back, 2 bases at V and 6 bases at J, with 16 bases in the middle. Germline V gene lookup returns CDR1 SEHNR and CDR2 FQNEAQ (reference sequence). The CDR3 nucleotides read TGTGCCAGCAGCTTATTTTCCGGGGATTACGCCGGGGAGCTGTTTTTT. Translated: CASSLFSGDYAGELFF.

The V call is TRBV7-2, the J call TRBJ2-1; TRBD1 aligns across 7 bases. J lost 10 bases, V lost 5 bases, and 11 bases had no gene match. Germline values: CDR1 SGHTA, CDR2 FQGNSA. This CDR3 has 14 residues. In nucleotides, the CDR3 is TGTGCCAGCAGCGCAAATGAGGGGGCATGGGAGCAGTTCTTC. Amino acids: CASSANEGAWEQFF.

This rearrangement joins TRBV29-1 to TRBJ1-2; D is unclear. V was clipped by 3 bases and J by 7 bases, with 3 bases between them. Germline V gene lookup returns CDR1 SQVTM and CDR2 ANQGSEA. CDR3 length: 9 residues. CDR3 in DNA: TGCAGCGTTGACAGTGGCTACACCTTC. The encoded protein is CSVDSGYTF.

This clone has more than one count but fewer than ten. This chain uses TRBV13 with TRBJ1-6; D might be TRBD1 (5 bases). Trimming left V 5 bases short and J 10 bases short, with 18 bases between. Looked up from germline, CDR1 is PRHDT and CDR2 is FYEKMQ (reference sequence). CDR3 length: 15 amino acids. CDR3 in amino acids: CASSITSGYQSPLHF. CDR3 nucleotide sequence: TGTGCCAGCAGCATAACCTCAGGGTATCAATCACCCCTCCACTTT.

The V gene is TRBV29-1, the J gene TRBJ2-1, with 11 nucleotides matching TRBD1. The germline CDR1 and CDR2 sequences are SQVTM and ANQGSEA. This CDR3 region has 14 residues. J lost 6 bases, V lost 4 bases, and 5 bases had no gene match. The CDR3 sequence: CSVAVGQGGNEQFF. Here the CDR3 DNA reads TGCAGCGTTGCAGTGGGACAGGGGGGCAATGAGCAGTTCTTC.

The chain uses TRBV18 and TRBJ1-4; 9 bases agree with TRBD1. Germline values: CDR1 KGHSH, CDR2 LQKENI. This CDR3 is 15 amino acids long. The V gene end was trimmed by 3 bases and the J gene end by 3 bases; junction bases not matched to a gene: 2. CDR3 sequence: CASSPDRGANEKLFF. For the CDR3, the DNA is TGTGCCAGCTCACCCGACAGGGGGGCTAATGAAAAACTGTTTTTT.

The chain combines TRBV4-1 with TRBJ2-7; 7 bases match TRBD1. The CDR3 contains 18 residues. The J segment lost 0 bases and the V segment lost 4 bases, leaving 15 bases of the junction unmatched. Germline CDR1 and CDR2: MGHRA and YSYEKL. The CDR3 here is CASSREETGPNSSYEQYF. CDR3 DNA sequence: TGCGCCAGCAGCCGCGAAGAGACAGGGCCAAATTCCTCCTACGAGCAGTACTTC.

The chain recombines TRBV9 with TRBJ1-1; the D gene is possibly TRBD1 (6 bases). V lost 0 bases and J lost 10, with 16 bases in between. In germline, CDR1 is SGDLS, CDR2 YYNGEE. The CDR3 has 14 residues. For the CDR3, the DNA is TGTGCCAGCAGCGTAGGGATCACAGGGTTTAGAGCTTTCTTT. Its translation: CASSVGITGFRAFF. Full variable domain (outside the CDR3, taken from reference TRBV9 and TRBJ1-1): DSGVTQTPKHLITATGQRVTLRCSPRSGDLSVYWYQQSLDQGLQFLIQYYNGEERAKGNILERFSAQQFPDLHSELNLSSLELGDSALYFCASSVGITGFRAFFGQGTRLTVV.

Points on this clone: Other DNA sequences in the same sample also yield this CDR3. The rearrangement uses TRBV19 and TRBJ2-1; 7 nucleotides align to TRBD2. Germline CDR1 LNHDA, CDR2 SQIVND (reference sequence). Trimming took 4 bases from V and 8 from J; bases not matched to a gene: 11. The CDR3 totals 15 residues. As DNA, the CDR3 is TGTGCCAGTAGTAGGAGCGGGATCACCCGGGATGAGCAGTTCTTC. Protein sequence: CASSRSGITRDEQFF.

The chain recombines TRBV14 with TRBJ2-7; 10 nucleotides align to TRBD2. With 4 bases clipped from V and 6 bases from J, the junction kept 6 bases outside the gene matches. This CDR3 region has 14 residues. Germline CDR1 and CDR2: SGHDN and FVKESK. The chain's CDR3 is CASSPRVAGGEQYF. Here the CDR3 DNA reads TGTGCCAGCAGCCCCCGGGTAGCGGGAGGCGAGCAGTACTTC.

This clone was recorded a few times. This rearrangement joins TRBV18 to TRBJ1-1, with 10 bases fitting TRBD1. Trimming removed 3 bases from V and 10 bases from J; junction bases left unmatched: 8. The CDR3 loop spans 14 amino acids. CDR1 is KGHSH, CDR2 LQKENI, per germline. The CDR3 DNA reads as TGTGCCAGCTCACCTCCAGTGAGGGACAGGGGAGCTTTCTTT. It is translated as CASSPPVRDRGAFF.